The present T cell receptor beta chain was sequenced within a study of cytomegalovirus exposure and HLA in healthy donors. The study ran its PCR with 60 Vbeta and 13 Jbeta primers. The protocol was immunoSEQ multiplex PCR, while the TCRdb copy is restricted to in-frame clones and leaves out a portion. The profile covers about 59,000 clones, with over 70% appearing a single time and roughly 3.9% taken by the ten largest. Concerning this clone itself: Its target is not known.

Study findings and constraints: Rare TCR sequences predominated, though certain public TCRs were found in many donors. Several top significant clusters appeared, in a later analysis, to be linked to common viral pathogens. Data from an earlier analysis indicated that most TCR beta V segments were productive either about 87% or about 30% of the time.

The CDR3 consists of 11 residues. Trimming pared 4 bases from V and 5 bases from J, leaving 7 bases between. CDR1 is GTSNPN, CDR2 SVGIG, per germline (reference sequence). The V and J genes are TRBV30 and TRBJ2-3; D is unresolved. What was sequenced was PBMCs. This clonotype originated in a woman aged 40-49 years in good health and CMV-seronegative. The CDR3 sequence: CAWTVKDTQYF. As DNA, the CDR3 is TGTGCCTGGACAGTTAAAGATACGCAGTATTTT.